The T cell receptor beta chain under discussion was sequenced for a study of blood T cell repertoires in COVID-19. Study-level background: The samples span acute and convalescent COVID-19 from the United States, Italy and Spain. From T cells, B-cell-depleted T cells, or PBMCs came the material, which was cDNA or gDNA.

The CDR3 sequence is 12 residues long. In the authors' workflow: Nucleated cell number was recorded as an estimate derived from reference gene primer amplification. Generated by immunoSEQ multiplex PCR, the TCRdb table keeps only in-frame clones and is missing some. The DNA was the basis for D and trimming; V, J and clone size are from that table. The sample holds more than 300,000 clones, around 83% seen once. V is TRBV21-1 and J is TRBJ1-5; the tabulated D call, TRBD1, remains unverified against the DNA. TRBV21-1 is shown as a pseudogene. The TCR sequence derives from a woman in her forties or fifties with acute or convalescent COVID-19. Sequences were obtained from peripheral blood. The CDR3 sequence: CAGGQGWQPQHF. CDR3 nucleotide sequence: TGTGCCGGAGGACAGGGGTGGCAGCCCCAGCATTTT.